The 2 T cell receptor beta chains below were found in one sample sequenced in a study of cytomegalovirus exposure and HLA in healthy donors. The PCR employed 60 Vbeta primers together with 13 Jbeta primers. TCRdb keeps only in-frame clones here, not all; method: immunoSEQ multiplex PCR. The data contain approximately 100,000 clones, 75% of them singletons. The sequenced sample consisted of PBMCs. The receptor set was obtained from a man aged 50 or older in good health and CMV-seronegative.

The chain carries TRBV29-1 and TRBJ1-5; perhaps TRBD1 as D (5 bases). CDR3 length equals 12 residues. CDR1 SQVTM and CDR2 ANQGSEA come from the germline V gene. V was cut by 6 bases and J by 4 bases, with 10 bases left in between. The CDR3 reads CSVVEGNQPQHF. DNA of the CDR3: TGCAGCGTGGTGGAGGGGAATCAGCCCCAGCATTTT.

The chain recombines TRBV5-8 with TRBJ1-4; TRBD1 matches 8 bases. Germline assignment: CDR1 SGHTS and CDR2 YDEGEE. CDR3 length equals 16 residues. V lost 6 bases and J lost 8; bases outside the gene matches: 15. CDR3 residues: CASKMYRQGAWEKLFF. The CDR3 DNA sequence: TGTGCCAGCAAGATGTATCGGCAGGGGGCCTGGGAAAAACTGTTTTTT.